The 24 T cell receptor beta chains reported below all come from one sample, sequenced in a study of cytomegalovirus exposure and HLA in healthy donors. This PCR relied on a set of 60 Vbeta primers and 13 Jbeta primers. Using immunoSEQ multiplex PCR, the repertoire was profiled, and TCRdb retains in-frame clones only, with some absent. The sample has fewer than 200,000 clones; approximately 80% are singletons. Sequencing was carried out using PBMCs. The receptors were gathered from a woman aged 40 to 50 in good health and CMV-seropositive.

This chain uses TRBV29-1 with TRBJ2-5; 8 positions match TRBD1. The J call may be in error: the DNA end matches TRBJ2-7 better. This CDR3 region has 14 residues. Germline CDR1 and CDR2: SQVTM and ANQGSEA. The CDR3 loop is CSVQRTGNSYEQYF. In DNA, the CDR3 is TGCAGCGTCCAACGGACAGGGAACTCCTACGAGCAGTACTTC.

The CDR3 loop reads CASSAPLAADTQYF. In DNA, the CDR3 is TGTGCCAGCAGCGCCCCCCTAGCGGCAGATACGCAGTATTTT. The gene calls are TRBV7-6 and TRBJ2-3; 7 positions agree with TRBD2. Trimming took 5 bases from V and 4 from J; bases not matched to a gene: 6. CDR3 length: 14 amino acids. Germline assignment: CDR1 SGHVS and CDR2 FNYEAQ.

The rearrangement joins TRBV27 to TRBJ2-3; 8 bases map to TRBD2. There are 16 residues in the CDR3. The germline V gene has CDR1 MNHEY and CDR2 SMNVEV (reference sequence). V lost 4 bases and J lost 4; bases outside the gene matches: 10. In nucleotides, the CDR3 is TGTGCCAGCAGTTCCTTAGCGGGGCTGGGGGCAGATACGCAGTATTTT. It encodes CASSSLAGLGADTQYF.

This sequence joins TRBV5-4 and TRBJ2-7; 12 bases map to TRBD2. Germline CDR1 reads SGHNT; CDR2 reads YYREEE (reference sequence). V lost 4 bases, J lost 2 bases, and 4 bases stayed unmatched. The CDR3 is 15 amino acids. CDR3 DNA sequence: TGTGCCAGCAGCCCGGGACTAGCGGGCACCTACGAGCAGTACTTC. This translates into CASSPGLAGTYEQYF.

The CDR3 region is CASSRQVTNTEAFF. The DNA for the CDR3 is TGTGCCAGTAGCCGACAGGTTACGAACACTGAAGCTTTCTTT. The rearrangement uses TRBV19 and TRBJ1-1; tentatively, D is TRBD1 (6 bases). The germline V gene has CDR1 LNHDA and CDR2 SQIVND (reference sequence). The CDR3 is made up of 14 amino acids. Trimming took 6 bases from V and 1 from J, leaving 12 bases between them. Full variable domain (missing parts from reference TRBV19 and TRBJ1-1): DGGITQSPKYLFRKEGQNVTLSCEQNLNHDAMYWYRQDPGQGLRLIYYSQIVNDFQKGDIAEGYSVSREKKESFPLTVTSAQKNPTAFYLCASSRQVTNTEAFFGQGTRLTVV.

This sequence joins TRBV28 and TRBJ2-7; perhaps TRBD2 as D (6 bases). CDR1 and CDR2 from the germline V gene are MDHEN and SYDVKM. V lost 6 bases and J lost 2, with 17 bases in between. This CDR3 has 15 residues. The CDR3 DNA follows: TGTGCCAGCAGCCTACCTGGGCGACTAGCCTACGAGCAGTACTTC. This sequence encodes CASSLPGRLAYEQYF.

This clone was seen a single time. The chain recombines TRBV4-3 with TRBJ1-1, with TRBD1 matching 9 bases. V trimming: 1 base; J trimming: 7 bases; junction bases outside the gene matches: 4. Per germline, CDR1 LGHNA and CDR2 YSLEER. The CDR3 loop spans 14 amino acids. CDR3 DNA sequence: TGCGCCAGCAGCCAAGTACAGGGGGCATTTGAAGCTTTCTTT. Amino acids: CASSQVQGAFEAFF.

This rearrangement joins TRBV19 to TRBJ2-5; possibly TRBD1 for D (6 bases). The end of the DNA aligns better with TRBJ2-7, so the J call may be wrong. The length of the CDR3 is 16 residues. Germline V CDR1 and CDR2: LNHDA, SQIVND (reference sequence). The CDR3 here is CASSIEAAGVGYEQYF. CDR3 nucleotide sequence: TGTGCCAGTAGTATAGAGGCGGCAGGGGTTGGGTACGAGCAGTACTTC.

The V call is TRBV18, the J call TRBJ2-2; the D gene is possibly TRBD2 (6 bases). CDR1 is KGHSH and CDR2 is LQKENI in the germline V gene. The germline V and J ends were trimmed by 6 bases and 15 bases, with 20 bases remaining between them. This CDR3 region has 13 residues. CDR3 DNA sequence: TGTGCCAGCTCCCGCCGCGAGGACGGGAGTTTGTTTTTT. It yields the protein CASSRREDGSLFF.

CDR3 sequence reads: CSVPTSGQETQYF. The CDR3 bases are TGCAGCGTCCCGACTAGCGGACAAGAGACCCAGTACTTC. The V gene is TRBV29-1, the J gene TRBJ2-5; 9 bases map to TRBD2. Looked up from germline, CDR1 is SQVTM and CDR2 is ANQGSEA. The CDR3 length is 13 residues. J was trimmed by 2 bases and V by 6 bases; bases with no gene match: 4.

This rearrangement joins TRBV5-5 to TRBJ2-7, with a weak D call TRBD1 (5 bases). V lost 2 bases and J lost 2, with 17 bases in between. CDR1 and CDR2 (germline): SGHKS, YYEKEE (reference sequence). The CDR3 totals 16 residues. The CDR3 reads CASSLLSSDRPYEQYF. The CDR3, as DNA: TGTGCCAGCAGCTTATTATCGTCAGACAGACCCTACGAGCAGTACTTC.

The chain uses TRBV28 and TRBJ2-3, with 9 bases that match TRBD2. The CDR3 is 15 residues long. The germline gives CDR1 MDHEN, CDR2 SYDVKM. After removal of 7 bases from V and 3 bases from J, the junction contained 8 bases not matched to a gene. CDR3 sequence: CASTFSGSRTDTQYF. The CDR3 nucleotides are TGTGCCAGCACCTTTAGCGGGAGTCGAACAGATACGCAGTATTTT.

This chain connects TRBV4-3 to TRBJ1-5, with 9 bases aligning to TRBD1. This CDR3 comprises 15 residues. CDR1 and CDR2 from the germline V gene are LGHNA and YSLEER. With 3 bases clipped from V and 2 bases from J, the junction kept 2 bases outside the gene matches. The CDR3 sequence is CASSHRTGGNQPQHF. The CDR3 nucleotides read TGCGCCAGCAGCCACAGGACAGGGGGCAATCAGCCCCAGCATTTT.

This clone occurred a few times. The chain has TRBV6-6 and TRBJ1-1; 9 nucleotides line up with TRBD1. The CDR3 spans 14 residues. Germline V gives CDR1 MNHNY, CDR2 SVGAGI (reference sequence). After removal of 6 bases from V and 4 bases from J, the junction contained 6 bases not matched to a gene. CDR3 bases: TGTGCCAGCAGCTCCACGGACAGGGGCACTGAAGCTTTCTTT. It codes for CASSSTDRGTEAFF.

The J gene is TRBJ2-7, the V gene TRBV5-4; no firm D call. Trimming removed 3 bases at V and 7 bases at J, with 8 bases between. Germline V gene sequence: CDR1 SGHNT, CDR2 YYREEE (reference sequence). CDR3 length equals 11 residues. The CDR3 region is CASSWSPEQYF. The CDR3 DNA is TGTGCCAGCAGCTGGAGTCCTGAGCAGTACTTC.

V usage is TRBV2 and J usage is TRBJ1-2; D possibly corresponds to TRBD1 (6 bases). This CDR3 region has 14 residues. The V end lost 2 bases, the J end lost 2 bases, and 9 bases lay between the germline ends. CDR1 SNHLY and CDR2 FYNNEI come from the germline V gene. DNA of the CDR3: TGTGCCAGCAGTGAACAGGGGATAAACTATGGCTACACCTTC. Translation gives CASSEQGINYGYTF.

The gene calls are TRBV18 and TRBJ1-2, with a possible D match to TRBD1 (5 bases). V was cut by 3 bases and J by 4 bases, with 21 bases left in between. Germline V gene data show CDR1 as KGHSH and CDR2 as LQKENI. CDR3 length: 17 amino acids. CDR3 protein: CASSPKQGDRDGYGYTF. CDR3 bases: TGTGCCAGCTCACCCAAACAAGGGGATCGAGATGGCTATGGCTACACCTTC.

This clone occurred once. The chain has TRBV4-3 and TRBJ1-2; possible D gene TRBD1, 6 bases. CDR1 is LGHNA and CDR2 is YSLEER in the germline V gene. The CDR3 runs to 17 residues. The V gene lost 4 bases and the J gene lost 8 bases, with 26 bases spanning the gap. The CDR3 reads CASSLHPGQLGMSGYTF. The CDR3 DNA reads TGCGCCAGCAGCCTGCACCCAGGACAGCTTGGGATGTCGGGCTACACCTTC.

The V gene is TRBV27, the J gene TRBJ1-2; tentatively, D is TRBD1 (5 bases). Germline CDR1 is MNHEY and CDR2 is SMNVEV (reference sequence). The CDR3 contains 17 residues. Trimming cost V 2 bases and J 2 bases, with 18 bases left between them. The CDR3 DNA reads as TGTGCCAGCAGTTTACTCGGCGGGGGTGGGTTGAACTATGGCTACACCTTC. Translation gives CASSLLGGGGLNYGYTF.

The chain links TRBV2 to TRBJ2-5, with D unresolved. The length of the CDR3 is 13 residues. Germline assignment: CDR1 SNHLY and CDR2 FYNNEI. V lost 1 base, J lost 7 bases, and 10 bases lay in between. The CDR3: CASSEVQVMTQYF. Written as DNA, the CDR3 is TGTGCCAGCAGTGAAGTTCAGGTGATGACCCAGTACTTC.

The chain employs TRBV7-2 and TRBJ2-5; tentatively, D is TRBD1 (5 bases). V was shortened by 2 bases and J by 1 base, with 11 bases between the two germline ends. CDR3 length: 15 amino acids. Germline V lookup: CDR1 SGHTA, CDR2 FQGNSA. CDR3 DNA sequence: TGTGCCAGCAGCTTACGGTCAGGGCCCCAAGAGACCCAGTACTTC. Translation gives CASSLRSGPQETQYF.

The sample holds one count of this clone. This sequence joins TRBV19 and TRBJ1-2, with unresolved D. The ends were cut back, 8 bases at V and 8 bases at J, with 12 bases in the middle. Germline V gene sequence: CDR1 LNHDA, CDR2 SQIVND (reference sequence). The CDR3 is made up of 11 amino acids. The CDR3 spells CASFLGSGYTF. Written as DNA, the CDR3 is TGTGCCAGTTTCCTCGGGAGCGGCTACACCTTC.

The chain has TRBV27 and TRBJ2-1, with a possible D match to TRBD2 (6 bases). Trimming pared 3 bases from V and 2 bases from J, leaving 14 bases between. Germline CDR1 and CDR2: MNHEY and SMNVEV (reference sequence). The CDR3 contains 16 residues. The CDR3, as DNA: TGTGCCAGCAGTTTTTCGAGGGAGGTCCCCTACAATGAGCAGTTCTTC. Translation gives CASSFSREVPYNEQFF.

CDR3 residues: CASSEAFSRGVETQYF. In nucleotides, the CDR3 is TGTGCCAGCAGTGAAGCGTTCTCTCGGGGGGTAGAGACCCAGTACTTC. The rearrangement links TRBV6-1 to TRBJ2-5; 7 nucleotides line up with TRBD2. The V gene end was trimmed by 0 bases and the J gene end by 4 bases; junction bases not matched to a gene: 8. CDR3 size: 16 residues. Germline V CDR1 and CDR2: MNHNS, SASEGT.